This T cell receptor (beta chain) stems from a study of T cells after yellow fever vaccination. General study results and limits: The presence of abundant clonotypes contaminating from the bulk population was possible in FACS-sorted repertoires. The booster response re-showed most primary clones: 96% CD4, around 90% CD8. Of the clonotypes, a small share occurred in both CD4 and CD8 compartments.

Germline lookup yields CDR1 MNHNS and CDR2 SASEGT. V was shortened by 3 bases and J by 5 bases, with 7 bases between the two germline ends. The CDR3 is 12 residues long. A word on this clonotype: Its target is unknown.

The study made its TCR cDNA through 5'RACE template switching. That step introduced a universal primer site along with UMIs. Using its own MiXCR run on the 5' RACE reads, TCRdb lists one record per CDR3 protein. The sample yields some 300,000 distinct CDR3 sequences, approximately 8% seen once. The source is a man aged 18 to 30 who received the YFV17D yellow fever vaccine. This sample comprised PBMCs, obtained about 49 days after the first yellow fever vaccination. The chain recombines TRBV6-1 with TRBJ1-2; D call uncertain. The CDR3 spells CASSDGEYGYTF. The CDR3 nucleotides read TGTGCCAGCAGTGACGGGGAGTATGGCTACACCTTC.